A selection of T cell receptor beta chains follows, all from one sample in a study of T cells after yellow fever vaccination. TCRdb reprocessed the 5' RACE reads with MiXCR, giving one entry per CDR3 protein. The sample records 300,000 or so distinct CDR3 sequences, approximately 13% being singletons. The input for sequencing was CD4+ T cells sorted from PBMCs, taken 45 days after the yellow fever booster vaccination. The receptors stem from a man in his thirties or forties who received the YFV17D yellow fever vaccine. The conserved cysteine and the conserved F or W are not part of the CDR3 here. Fields, in order: V gene, J gene, D gene, CDR3 protein. A D gene is named only where the DNA matches it firmly.

>TRBV5-1|TRBJ2-7|-
ASSPAQGTNEQY
>TRBV7-2|TRBJ2-7|TRBD2
ASSTTGTNPHQY
>TRBV6-1|TRBJ2-1|TRBD2
ASKKTGTSGHNEQF
>TRBV5-1|TRBJ2-7|-
ASSLLDWTAYEQY
>TRBV10-1|TRBJ2-1|TRBD2
ASSESGLVSHQEQF
>TRBV20-1|TRBJ2-2|-
SASDPTKSTGELF
>TRBV29-1|TRBJ2-3|TRBD2
SVEDYGEGSGTDTQY
>TRBV6-5|TRBJ2-2|-
ASSYRNSAYTGELF
>TRBV7-6|TRBJ1-5|-
ASSLGAALNSNQPQH
>TRBV3-1|TRBJ1-1|-
ASSQGGVEAF
>TRBV7-2|TRBJ1-2|-
ASSSPDRTQYGYT
>TRBV5-1|TRBJ2-3|TRBD2
ASRTSGMIDTQY
>TRBV5-1|TRBJ2-1|TRBD2
ASSLGGTSGDNEQF
>TRBV7-3|TRBJ2-3|TRBD2
ASSRSGTSGETQY
>TRBV14|TRBJ2-5|TRBD1
ASSQKQGMETQY
>TRBV7-2|TRBJ2-7|TRBD2
ASSLLNGRPNEQY
>TRBV25-1|TRBJ2-5|TRBD1
ASTSSGQGKTQY
>TRBV29-1|TRBJ2-2|-
SVLDTGELF
>TRBV15|TRBJ2-1|TRBD2
ATSSGPGLAALNEQF
>TRBV5-1|TRBJ2-7|-
ASTAVGRTNPLTYEQY